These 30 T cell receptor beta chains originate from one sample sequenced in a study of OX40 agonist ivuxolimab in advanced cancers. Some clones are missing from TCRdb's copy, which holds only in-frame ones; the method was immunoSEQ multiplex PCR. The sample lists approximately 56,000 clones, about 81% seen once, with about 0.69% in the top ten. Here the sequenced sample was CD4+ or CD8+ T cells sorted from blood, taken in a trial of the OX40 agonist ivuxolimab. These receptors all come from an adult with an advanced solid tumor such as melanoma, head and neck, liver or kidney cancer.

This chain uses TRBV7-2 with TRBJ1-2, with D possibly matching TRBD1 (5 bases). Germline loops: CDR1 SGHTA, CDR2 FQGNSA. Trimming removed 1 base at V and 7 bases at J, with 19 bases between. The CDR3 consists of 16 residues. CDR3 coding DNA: TGTGCCAGCAGCTTAGGGGGGTTGGGAGGTACTCGTGGCTACACCTTC. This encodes CASSLGGLGGTRGYTF.

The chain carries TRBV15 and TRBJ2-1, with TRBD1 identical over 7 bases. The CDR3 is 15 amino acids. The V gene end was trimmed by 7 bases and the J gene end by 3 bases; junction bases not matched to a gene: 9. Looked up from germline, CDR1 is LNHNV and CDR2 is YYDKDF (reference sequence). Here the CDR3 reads CATKLTGDLYNEQFF. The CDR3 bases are TGTGCCACCAAACTCACAGGGGATCTCTACAATGAGCAGTTCTTC.

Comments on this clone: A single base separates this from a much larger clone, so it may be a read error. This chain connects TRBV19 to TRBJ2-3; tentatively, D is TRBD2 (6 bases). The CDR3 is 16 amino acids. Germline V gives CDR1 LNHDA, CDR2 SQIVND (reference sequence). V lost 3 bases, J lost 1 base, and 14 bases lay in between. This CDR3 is CASSIFAGKCTDTQYF. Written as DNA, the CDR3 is TGTGCCAGTAGTATTTTCGCGGGGAAGTGCACAGATACGCAGTATTTT.

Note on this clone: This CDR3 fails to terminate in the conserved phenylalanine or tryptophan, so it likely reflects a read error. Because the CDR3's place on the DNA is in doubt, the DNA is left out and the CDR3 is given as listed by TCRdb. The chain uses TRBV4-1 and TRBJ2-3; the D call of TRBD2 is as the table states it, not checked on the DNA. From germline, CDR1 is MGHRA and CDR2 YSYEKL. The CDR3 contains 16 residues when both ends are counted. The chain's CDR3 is CASSQVKELAGTRAYL.

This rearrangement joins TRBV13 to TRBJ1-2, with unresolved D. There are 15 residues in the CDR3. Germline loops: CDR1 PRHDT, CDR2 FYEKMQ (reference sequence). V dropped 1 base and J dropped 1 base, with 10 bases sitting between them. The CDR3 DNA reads TGTGCCAGCAGCTTAGTAGGCCAAATTAACTATGGCTACACCTTC. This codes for CASSLVGQINYGYTF.

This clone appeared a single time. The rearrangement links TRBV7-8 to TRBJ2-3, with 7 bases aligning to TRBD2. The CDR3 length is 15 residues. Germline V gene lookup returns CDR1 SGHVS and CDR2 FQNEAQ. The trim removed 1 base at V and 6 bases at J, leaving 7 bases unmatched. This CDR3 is CASSLGGGYADTQYF. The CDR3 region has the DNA TGTGCCAGCAGCTTAGGGGGGGGATATGCGGATACGCAGTATTTT.

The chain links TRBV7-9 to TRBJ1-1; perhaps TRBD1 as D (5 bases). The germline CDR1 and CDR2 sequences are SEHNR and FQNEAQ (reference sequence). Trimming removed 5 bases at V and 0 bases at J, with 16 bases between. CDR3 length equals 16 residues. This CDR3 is CASSQRPGGMNTEAFF. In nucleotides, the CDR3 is TGTGCCAGCAGCCAACGACCCGGGGGGATGAACACTGAAGCTTTCTTT.

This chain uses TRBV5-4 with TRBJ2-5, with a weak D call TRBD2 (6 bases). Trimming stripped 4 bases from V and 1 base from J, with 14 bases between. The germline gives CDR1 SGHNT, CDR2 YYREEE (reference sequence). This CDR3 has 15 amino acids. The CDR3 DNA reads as TGTGCCAGCAGCCTGGGACTCCGCATCCAAGAGACCCAGTACTTC. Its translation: CASSLGLRIQETQYF.

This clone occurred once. The CDR3 here is CASSLISGDNEKLFF. The CDR3 coding sequence is TGTGCCAGCAGTTTAATTAGCGGAGATAATGAAAAACTGTTTTTT. The J gene is TRBJ1-4, the V gene TRBV28, with D uncertain. The CDR3 is made up of 15 amino acids. Trimming took off 2 bases at V and 4 bases at J, with 11 bases between the two ends. Germline-derived CDR1 and CDR2 are MDHEN and SYDVKM.

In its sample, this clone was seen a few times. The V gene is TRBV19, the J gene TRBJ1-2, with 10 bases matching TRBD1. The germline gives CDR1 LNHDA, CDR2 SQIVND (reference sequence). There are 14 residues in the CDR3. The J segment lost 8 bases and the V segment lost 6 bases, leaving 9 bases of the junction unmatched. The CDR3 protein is CASSPRTGGKGYTF. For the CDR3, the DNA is TGTGCCAGTAGCCCCCGGACAGGGGGTAAGGGCTACACCTTC. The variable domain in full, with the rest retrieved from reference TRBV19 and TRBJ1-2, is DGGITQSPKYLFRKEGQNVTLSCEQNLNHDAMYWYRQDPGQGLRLIYYSQIVNDFQKGDIAEGYSVSREKKESFPLTVTSAQKNPTAFYLCASSPRTGGKGYTFGSGTRLTVV.

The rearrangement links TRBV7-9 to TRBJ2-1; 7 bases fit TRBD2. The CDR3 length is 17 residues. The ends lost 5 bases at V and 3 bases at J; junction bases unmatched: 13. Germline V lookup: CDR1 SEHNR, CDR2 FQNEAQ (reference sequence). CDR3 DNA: TGTGCCAGCAGCCCGCCCCGGAGGCTAGCGGTCTACAATGAGCAGTTCTTC. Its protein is CASSPPRRLAVYNEQFF.

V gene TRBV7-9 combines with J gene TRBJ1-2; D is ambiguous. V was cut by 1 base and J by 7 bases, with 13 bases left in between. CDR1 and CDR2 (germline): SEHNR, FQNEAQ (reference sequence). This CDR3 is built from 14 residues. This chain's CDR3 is CASSLEVKGSGYTF. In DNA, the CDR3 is TGTGCCAGCAGCTTAGAGGTCAAGGGATCTGGCTACACCTTC. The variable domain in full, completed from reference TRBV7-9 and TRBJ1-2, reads DTGVSQNPRHKITKRGQNVTFRCDPISEHNRLYWYRQTLGQGPEFLTYFQNEAQLEKSRLLSDRFSAERPKGSFSTLEIQRTEQGDSAMYLCASSLEVKGSGYTFGSGTRLTVV.

CDR3 in amino acids: CASSQGSGGTQYF. In nucleotides, the CDR3 is TGTGCCAGCAGCCAAGGTTCCGGCGGGACCCAGTACTTC. This chain links TRBV14 with TRBJ2-5; D not certain. V was clipped by 1 base and J by 7 bases, with 10 bases between them. CDR1 is SGHDN and CDR2 is FVKESK in the germline V gene. The CDR3 covers 13 residues.

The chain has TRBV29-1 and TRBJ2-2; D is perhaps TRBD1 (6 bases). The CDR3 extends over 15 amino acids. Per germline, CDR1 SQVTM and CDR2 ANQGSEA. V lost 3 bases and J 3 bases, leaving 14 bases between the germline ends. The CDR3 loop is CSVEAGRGDTGELFF. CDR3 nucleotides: TGCAGCGTTGAGGCCGGCAGGGGAGACACCGGGGAGCTGTTTTTT.

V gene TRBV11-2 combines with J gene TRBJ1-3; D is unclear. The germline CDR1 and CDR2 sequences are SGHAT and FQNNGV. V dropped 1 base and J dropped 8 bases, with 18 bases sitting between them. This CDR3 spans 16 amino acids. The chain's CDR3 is CASSLVRAHELDTIYF. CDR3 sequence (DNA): TGTGCCAGCAGCTTAGTTCGTGCGCATGAACTAGACACCATATATTTT.

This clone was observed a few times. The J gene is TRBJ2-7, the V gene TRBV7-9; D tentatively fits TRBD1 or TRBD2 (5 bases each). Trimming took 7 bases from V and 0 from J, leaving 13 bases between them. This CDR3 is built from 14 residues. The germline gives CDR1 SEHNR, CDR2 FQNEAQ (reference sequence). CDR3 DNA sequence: TGTGCCAGCACCTATCTTGGGGGCTCCTACGAGCAGTACTTC. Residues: CASTYLGGSYEQYF.

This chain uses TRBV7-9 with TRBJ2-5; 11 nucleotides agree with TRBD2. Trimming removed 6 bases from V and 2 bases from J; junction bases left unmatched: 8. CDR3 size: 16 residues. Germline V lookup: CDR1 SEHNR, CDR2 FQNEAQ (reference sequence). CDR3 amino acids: CASRLAGGLPQETQYF. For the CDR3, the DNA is TGTGCCAGCAGGCTAGCGGGGGGACTTCCTCAAGAGACCCAGTACTTC. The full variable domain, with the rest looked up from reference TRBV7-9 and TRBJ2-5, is DTGVSQNPRHKITKRGQNVTFRCDPISEHNRLYWYRQTLGQGPEFLTYFQNEAQLEKSRLLSDRFSAERPKGSFSTLEIQRTEQGDSAMYLCASRLAGGLPQETQYFGPGTRLLVL.

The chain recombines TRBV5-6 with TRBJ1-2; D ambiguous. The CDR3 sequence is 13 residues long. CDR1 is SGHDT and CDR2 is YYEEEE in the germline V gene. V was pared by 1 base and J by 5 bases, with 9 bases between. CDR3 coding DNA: TGTGCCAGCAGCTTGCCCAGCGGATATGGCTACACCTTC. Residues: CASSLPSGYGYTF.

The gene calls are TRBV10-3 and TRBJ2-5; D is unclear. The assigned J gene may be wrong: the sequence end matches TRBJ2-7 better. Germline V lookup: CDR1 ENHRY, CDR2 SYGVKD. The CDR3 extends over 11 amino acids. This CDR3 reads CAISEFGEQYF. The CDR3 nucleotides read TGTGCCATCAGTGAGTTCGGCGAGCAGTACTTC.

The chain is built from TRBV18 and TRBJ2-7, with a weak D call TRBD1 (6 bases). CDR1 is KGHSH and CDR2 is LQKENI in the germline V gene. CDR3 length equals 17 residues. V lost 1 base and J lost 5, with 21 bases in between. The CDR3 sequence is CASSPRRGGDRPNEQYF. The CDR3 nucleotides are TGTGCCAGCTCACCACGCAGGGGTGGTGACAGACCGAACGAGCAGTACTTC. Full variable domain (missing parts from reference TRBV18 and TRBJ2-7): NAGVMQNPRHLVRRRGQEARLRCSPMKGHSHVYWYRQLPEEGLKFMVYLQKENIIDESGMPKERFSAEFPKEGPSILRIQQVVRGDSAAYFCASSPRRGGDRPNEQYFGPGTRLTVT.

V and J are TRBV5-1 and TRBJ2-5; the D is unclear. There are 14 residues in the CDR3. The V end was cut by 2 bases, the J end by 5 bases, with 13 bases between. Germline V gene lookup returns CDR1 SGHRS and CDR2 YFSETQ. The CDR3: CASSFGPHGETQYF. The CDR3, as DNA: TGCGCCAGCAGCTTCGGGCCTCATGGCGAGACCCAGTACTTC.

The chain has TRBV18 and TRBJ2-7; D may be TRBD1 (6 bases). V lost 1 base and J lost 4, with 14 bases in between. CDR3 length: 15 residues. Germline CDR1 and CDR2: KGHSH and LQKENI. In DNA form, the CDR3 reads TGTGCCAGCTCACCACGCTCCTCAGGGGTGTACGAGCAGTACTTC. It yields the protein CASSPRSSGVYEQYF.

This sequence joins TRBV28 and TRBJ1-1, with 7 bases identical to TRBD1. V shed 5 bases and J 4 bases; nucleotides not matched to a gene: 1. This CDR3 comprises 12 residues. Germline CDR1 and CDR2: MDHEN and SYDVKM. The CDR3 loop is CASSDRVTEAFF. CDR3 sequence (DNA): TGTGCCAGCAGTGACAGGGTCACTGAAGCTTTCTTT.

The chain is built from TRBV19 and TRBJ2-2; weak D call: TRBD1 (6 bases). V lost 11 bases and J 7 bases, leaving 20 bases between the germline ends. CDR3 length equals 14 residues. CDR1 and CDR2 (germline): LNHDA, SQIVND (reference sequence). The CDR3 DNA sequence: TGTGCCGTGGAATCAGGGGCGTCTTTCGGGGAGCTGTTTTTT. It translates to CAVESGASFGELFF.

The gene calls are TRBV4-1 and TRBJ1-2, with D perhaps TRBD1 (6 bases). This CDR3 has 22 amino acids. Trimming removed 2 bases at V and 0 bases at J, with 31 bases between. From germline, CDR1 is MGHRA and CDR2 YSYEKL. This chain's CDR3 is CASSQRQNSTGNFFWSNYGYTF. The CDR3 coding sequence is TGCGCCAGCAGCCAAAGGCAGAATTCGACAGGCAACTTCTTTTGGTCTAACTATGGCTACACCTTC.

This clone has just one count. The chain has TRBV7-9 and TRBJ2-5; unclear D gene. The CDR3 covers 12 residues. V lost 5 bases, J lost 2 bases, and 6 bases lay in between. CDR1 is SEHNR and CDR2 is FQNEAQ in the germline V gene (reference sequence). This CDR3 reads CASSKDQETQYF. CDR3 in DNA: TGTGCCAGCAGCAAAGATCAAGAGACCCAGTACTTC.

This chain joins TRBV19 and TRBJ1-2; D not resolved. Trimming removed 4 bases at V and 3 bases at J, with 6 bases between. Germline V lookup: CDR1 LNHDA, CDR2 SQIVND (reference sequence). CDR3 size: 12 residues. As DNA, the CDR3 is TGTGCCAGTAGTAGGGAACACTATGGCTACACCTTC. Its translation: CASSREHYGYTF.

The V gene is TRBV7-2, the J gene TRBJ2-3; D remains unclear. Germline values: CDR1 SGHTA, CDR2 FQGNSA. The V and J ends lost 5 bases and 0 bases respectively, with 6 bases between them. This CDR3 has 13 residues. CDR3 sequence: CASSQPSTDTQYF. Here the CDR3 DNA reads TGTGCCAGCAGCCAACCCAGCACAGATACGCAGTATTTT.

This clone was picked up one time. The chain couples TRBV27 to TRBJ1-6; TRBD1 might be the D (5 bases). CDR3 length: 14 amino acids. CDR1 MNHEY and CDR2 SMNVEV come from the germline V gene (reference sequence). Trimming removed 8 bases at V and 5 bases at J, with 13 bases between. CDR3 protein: CASRPQAHNSPLHF. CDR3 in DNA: TGTGCCAGCCGCCCACAGGCCCATAATTCACCCCTCCACTTT.

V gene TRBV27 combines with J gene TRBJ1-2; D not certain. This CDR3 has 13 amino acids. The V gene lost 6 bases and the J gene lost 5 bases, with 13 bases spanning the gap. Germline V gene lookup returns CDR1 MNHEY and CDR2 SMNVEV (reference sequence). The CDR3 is CASRPNSHYGYTF. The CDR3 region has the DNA TGTGCCAGCAGACCGAACAGCCATTATGGCTACACCTTC.